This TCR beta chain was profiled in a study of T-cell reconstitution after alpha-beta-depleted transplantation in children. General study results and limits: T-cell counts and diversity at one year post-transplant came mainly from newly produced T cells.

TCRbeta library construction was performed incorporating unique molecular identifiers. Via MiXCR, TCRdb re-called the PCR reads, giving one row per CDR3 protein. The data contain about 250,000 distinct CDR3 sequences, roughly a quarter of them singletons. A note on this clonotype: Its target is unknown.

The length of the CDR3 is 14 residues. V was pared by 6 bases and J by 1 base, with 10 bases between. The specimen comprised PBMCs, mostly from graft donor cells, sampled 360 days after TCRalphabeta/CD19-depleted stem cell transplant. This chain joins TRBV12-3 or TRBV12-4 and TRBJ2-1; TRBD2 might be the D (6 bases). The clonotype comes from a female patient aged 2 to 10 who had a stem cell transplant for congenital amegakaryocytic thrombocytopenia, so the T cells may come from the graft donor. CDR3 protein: CASSKSGSYNEQFF. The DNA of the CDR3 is TGTGCCAGCAGCAAAAGCGGGTCCTACAATGAGCAGTTCTTC.